This T cell receptor (beta chain) was recorded in a study of regulatory T cells in long-lasting Graves disease. This clonotype was seen at least ten times. The antigen is unknown. Arm-PCR with iRepertoire HTBI primers amplified the CDR3 regions for these TCR beta libraries. Each CDR3 protein gets one entry after TCRdb re-called the multiplex PCR reads with MiXCR. The table records about 520,000 distinct CDR3 sequences, approximately 12% of them present only once. Time point denoted: newly diagnosed GD, antithyroid drugs for less than 3 months. There was RNA extracted from PBMCs, and the TCR library was made from it. Staff drew approximately 10 milliliters of peripheral blood into EDTA tubes. The germline CDR1 and CDR2 sequences are MNHNS and SASEGT. There are 15 residues in the CDR3. Unmatched junction bases numbered 8, after V lost 7 bases and J lost 2 bases. Study results and limitations: Patients with persistent disease showed a bias toward TRBV28, TRBJ1-2 and TRBJ2-5.

The data also belong to a second study, concerning T cells in Graves' hyperthyroidism and ophthalmopathy.

The chain recombines TRBV6-1 with TRBJ2-5; 9 bases agree with TRBD2. The source material was peripheral blood mononuclear cells (PBMCs), sampled at new diagnosis, from a patient treated with antithyroid drugs. This clonotype was obtained from a woman between 25 and 40 years old with Graves disease. The DNA for the CDR3 is TGTGCCAGCATACCGACTAGCGGTCATCAAGAGACCCAGTACTTC. The encoded protein is CASIPTSGHQETQYF.